This T cell receptor (beta chain) is drawn from a study of blood T cell repertoires in COVID-19. Assay: immunoSEQ multiplex PCR; the TCRdb copy retains only in-frame clones and omits some. The sample has roughly 350,000 clones, 92% seen once. Germline assignment: CDR1 SGDLS and CDR2 YYNGEE. There are 14 residues in the CDR3. The ends lost 3 bases at V and 7 bases at J; junction bases unmatched: 5. The chain is built from TRBV9 and TRBJ2-4; 9 positions agree with TRBD2. Specimen: PBMCs or T cells enriched from blood (not recorded which). This TCR was sampled from a woman between 25 and 40 years old who had recovered from COVID-19. CDR3 region: CASSDSSGANIQYF. CDR3 coding DNA: TGTGCCAGCAGCGACTCTAGCGGGGCGAACATTCAGTACTTC.